Below are 9 T cell receptor beta chains sequenced from a single sample in a study of T-cell memory formation after mild COVID-19. TCRdb analysed the 5' RACE reads with MiXCR anew, one entry per CDR3 protein. This sample has over 50,000 distinct CDR3 sequences; approximately 9% occur once, and the top ten carry 12%. Sequenced material: PBMCs or a T cell subset sorted from them (not recorded which). All receptors derive from an adult woman who had mild COVID-19 (a few samples of this study predate the infection). Cell type and time point are not known.

A few counts support this clonotype. This rearrangement joins TRBV29-1 to TRBJ2-7; TRBD1 matches 9 bases. The CDR3 has 15 residues. Germline V gene data show CDR1 as SQVTM and CDR2 as ANQGSEA. Trimming at V came to 6 bases and at J to 1 base, leaving 10 bases not matched to a gene. This CDR3 reads CSVAIRTGVSYEQYF. The CDR3 DNA follows: TGCAGCGTCGCGATCAGGACAGGGGTTTCCTACGAGCAGTACTTC.

This clonotype was seen a few times. V and J are TRBV12-3 or TRBV12-4 and TRBJ1-4; 7 nucleotides line up with TRBD1. The CDR3 runs to 15 residues. V lost 6 bases, J lost 7 bases, and 11 bases stayed unmatched. The CDR3 DNA sequence: TGTGCCAGCAGCGAACAGGGGAGCATGAGTGAAAAACTGTTTTTT. Its translation: CASSEQGSMSEKLFF.

Here the CDR3 DNA reads TGTGCCAGCAGCTCCGGTGGGACGGGAGGGAAAGAGACCCAGTACTTC. Its protein product is CASSSGGTGGKETQYF. The V and J genes are TRBV9 and TRBJ2-5, with TRBD2 matching over 8 bases. CDR3 length: 16 amino acids. Per the germline V gene, CDR1 is SGDLS and CDR2 is YYNGEE. The ends lost 4 bases at V and 3 bases at J; junction bases unmatched: 11.

J is TRBJ2-6 and V is TRBV3-1; possibly TRBD1 for D (6 bases). CDR3 length equals 16 residues. Germline CDR1 LGHDT, CDR2 YNNKEL (reference sequence). The V gene lost 2 bases and the J gene lost 0 bases, with 8 bases spanning the gap. CDR3 protein: CASSQRQDSGANVLTF. In DNA, the CDR3 is TGTGCCAGCAGCCAACGACAGGACTCTGGGGCCAACGTCCTGACTTTC. Full variable domain (rest looked up from reference TRBV3-1 and TRBJ2-6): DTAVSQTPKYLVTQMGNDKSIKCEQNLGHDTMYWYKQDSKKFLKIMFSYNNKELIINETVPNRFSPKSPDKAHLNLHINSLELGDSAVYFCASSQRQDSGANVLTFGAGSRLTVL.

The table lists this clonotype with many counts. This chain joins TRBV7-2 and TRBJ2-3; 8 bases align to TRBD2. With 1 base clipped from V and 4 bases from J, the junction kept 7 bases outside the gene matches. CDR1 and CDR2 from the germline V gene are SGHTA and FQGNSA. This CDR3 has 16 amino acids. The chain's CDR3 is CASSLVSGGPPDTQYF. The DNA for the CDR3 is TGTGCCAGCAGCTTAGTGTCGGGAGGGCCCCCAGATACGCAGTATTTT.

In its sample, this clonotype was seen many times. This sequence joins TRBV7-3 and TRBJ2-2; TRBD1 aligns across 11 bases. Unmatched junction bases numbered 3, after V lost 6 bases and J lost 6 bases. The CDR3 runs 14 residues. CDR1 is SGHTA, CDR2 FQGTGA, per germline. The DNA for the CDR3 is TGTGCCAGCAGTATGGACAGGGGGCCCGGGGAGCTGTTTTTT. Protein product: CASSMDRGPGELFF.

The chain couples TRBV5-1 to TRBJ2-3; a weak D match, TRBD1 (5 bases). The CDR3 runs 14 residues. Germline assignment: CDR1 SGHRS and CDR2 YFSETQ. The V and J ends lost 2 bases and 8 bases respectively, with 15 bases between them. This CDR3 is CASSLPVGASTQYF. CDR3 DNA: TGCGCCAGCAGCTTACCAGTTGGGGCAAGTACGCAGTATTTT.

This clonotype was counted between two and nine times. The chain employs TRBV7-8 and TRBJ1-5; weak D call: TRBD1 (5 bases). The CDR3 is made up of 14 amino acids. V lost 7 bases and J lost 0, with 10 bases in between. The germline V gene encodes CDR1 SGHVS and CDR2 FQNEAQ. The CDR3 protein is CASKLGPSNQPQHF. The CDR3 region has the DNA TGTGCCAGCAAACTGGGACCTAGCAATCAGCCCCAGCATTTT. Full variable domain (missing parts from reference TRBV7-8 and TRBJ1-5): GAGVSQSPRYKVAKRGQDVALRCDPISGHVSLFWYQQALGQGPEFLTYFQNEAQLDKSGLPSDRFFAERPEGSVSTLKIQRTQQEDSAVYLCASKLGPSNQPQHFGDGTRLSIL.

The chain has TRBV12-3 or TRBV12-4 and TRBJ1-2, with no clear D. This CDR3 contains 13 residues. V lost 7 bases and J 1 base, leaving 10 bases between the germline ends. The CDR3 loop reads CASTISVNYGYTF. DNA of the CDR3: TGTGCCAGCACTATCAGTGTTAACTATGGCTACACCTTC.